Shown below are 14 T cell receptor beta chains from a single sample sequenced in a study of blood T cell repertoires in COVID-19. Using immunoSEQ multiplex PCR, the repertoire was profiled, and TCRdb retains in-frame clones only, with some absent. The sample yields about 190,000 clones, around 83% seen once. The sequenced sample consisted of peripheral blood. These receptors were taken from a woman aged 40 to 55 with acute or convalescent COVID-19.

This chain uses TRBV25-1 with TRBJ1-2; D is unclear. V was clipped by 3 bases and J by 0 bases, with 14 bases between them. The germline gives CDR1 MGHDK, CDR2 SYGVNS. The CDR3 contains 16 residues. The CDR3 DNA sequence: TGTGCCAGCAGTGACTCAGGCAGGCCAGCTAACTATGGCTACACCTTC. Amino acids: CASSDSGRPANYGYTF.

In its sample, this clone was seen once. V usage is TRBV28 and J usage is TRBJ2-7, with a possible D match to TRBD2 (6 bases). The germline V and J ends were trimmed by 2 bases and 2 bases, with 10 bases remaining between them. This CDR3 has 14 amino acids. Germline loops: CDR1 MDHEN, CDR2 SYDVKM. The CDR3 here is CASSLGGAPYEQYF. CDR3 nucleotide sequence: TGTGCCAGCAGTTTAGGAGGGGCGCCCTACGAGCAGTACTTC.

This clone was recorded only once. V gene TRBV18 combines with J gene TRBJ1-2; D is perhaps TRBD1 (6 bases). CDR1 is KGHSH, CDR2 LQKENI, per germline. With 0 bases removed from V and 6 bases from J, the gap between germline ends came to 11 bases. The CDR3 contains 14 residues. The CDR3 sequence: CASSPPSGVDGYTF. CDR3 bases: TGTGCCAGCTCACCACCGTCAGGGGTAGATGGCTACACCTTC.

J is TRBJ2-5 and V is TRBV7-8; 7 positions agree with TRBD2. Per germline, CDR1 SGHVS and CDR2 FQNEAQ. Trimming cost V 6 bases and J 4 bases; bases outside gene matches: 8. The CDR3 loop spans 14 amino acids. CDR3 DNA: TGTGCCAGCAGACCCCGCACGGGGGGAGAGACCCAGTACTTC. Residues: CASRPRTGGETQYF.

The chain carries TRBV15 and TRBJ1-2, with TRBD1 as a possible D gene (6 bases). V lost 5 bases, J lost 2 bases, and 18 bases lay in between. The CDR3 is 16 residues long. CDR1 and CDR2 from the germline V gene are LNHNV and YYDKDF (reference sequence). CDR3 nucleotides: TGTGCCACCAGCTTTGGGGGGGGGCTTGCCAACTATGGCTACACCTTC. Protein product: CATSFGGGLANYGYTF.

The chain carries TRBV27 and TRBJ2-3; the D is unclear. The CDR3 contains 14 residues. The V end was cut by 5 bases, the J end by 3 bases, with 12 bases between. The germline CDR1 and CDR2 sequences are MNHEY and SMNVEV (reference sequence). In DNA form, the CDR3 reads TGTGCCAGCAGTGTACGCGACTTGACAGATACGCAGTATTTT. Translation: CASSVRDLTDTQYF.

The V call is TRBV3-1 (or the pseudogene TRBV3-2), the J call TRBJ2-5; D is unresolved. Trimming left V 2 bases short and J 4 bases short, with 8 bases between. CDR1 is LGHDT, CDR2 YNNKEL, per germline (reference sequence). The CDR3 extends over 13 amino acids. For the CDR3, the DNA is TGTGCCAGCAGCCAAAACCTCGGAGAGACCCAGTACTTC. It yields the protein CASSQNLGETQYF.

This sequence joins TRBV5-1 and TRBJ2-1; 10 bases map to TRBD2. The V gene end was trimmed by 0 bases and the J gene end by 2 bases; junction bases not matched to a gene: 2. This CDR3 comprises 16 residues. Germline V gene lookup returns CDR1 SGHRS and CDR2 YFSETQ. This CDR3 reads CASSLDLAGAYNEQFF. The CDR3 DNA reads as TGCGCCAGCAGCTTGGATCTAGCGGGGGCCTACAATGAGCAGTTCTTC.

The CDR3 region has the DNA TGTGCCAGCAGCCAAGGTCAGTGGTACGAGCAGTACTTC. Translation: CASSQGQWYEQYF. This rearrangement joins TRBV3-1 (or the pseudogene TRBV3-2) to TRBJ2-7; D is unresolved. This CDR3 has 13 amino acids. Trimming took off 1 base at V and 4 bases at J, with 8 bases between the two ends. Germline V lookup: CDR1 LGHDT, CDR2 YNNKEL (reference sequence).

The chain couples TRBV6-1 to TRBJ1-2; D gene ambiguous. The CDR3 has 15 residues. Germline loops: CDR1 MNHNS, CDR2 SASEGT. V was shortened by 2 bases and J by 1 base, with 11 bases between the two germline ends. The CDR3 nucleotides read TGTGCCAGCAGTGAACTCGTGGGCAGTAACTATGGCTACACCTTC. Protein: CASSELVGSNYGYTF.

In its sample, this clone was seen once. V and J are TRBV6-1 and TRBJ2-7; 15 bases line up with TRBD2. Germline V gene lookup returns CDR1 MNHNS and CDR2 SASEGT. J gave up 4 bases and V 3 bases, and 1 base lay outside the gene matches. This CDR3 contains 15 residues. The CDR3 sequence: CASSDGLAGGYEQYF. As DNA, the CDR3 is TGTGCCAGCAGTGATGGACTAGCGGGAGGGTACGAGCAGTACTTC.

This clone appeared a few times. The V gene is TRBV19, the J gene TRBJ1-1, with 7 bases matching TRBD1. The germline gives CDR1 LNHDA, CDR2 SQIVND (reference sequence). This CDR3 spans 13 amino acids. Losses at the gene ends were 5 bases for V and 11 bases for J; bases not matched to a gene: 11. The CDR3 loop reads CASSLGTVPNAFF. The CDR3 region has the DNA TGTGCCAGTAGTCTTGGGACAGTACCCAATGCTTTCTTT. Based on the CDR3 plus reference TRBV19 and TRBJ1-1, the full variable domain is DGGITQSPKYLFRKEGQNVTLSCEQNLNHDAMYWYRQDPGQGLRLIYYSQIVNDFQKGDIAEGYSVSREKKESFPLTVTSAQKNPTAFYLCASSLGTVPNAFFGQGTRLTVV.

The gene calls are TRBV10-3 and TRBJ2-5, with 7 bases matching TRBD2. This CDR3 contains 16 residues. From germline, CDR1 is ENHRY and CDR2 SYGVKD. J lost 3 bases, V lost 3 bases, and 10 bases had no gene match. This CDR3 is CAISEPKRGRKETQYF. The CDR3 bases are TGTGCCATCAGTGAACCTAAGCGGGGTCGAAAAGAGACCCAGTACTTC.

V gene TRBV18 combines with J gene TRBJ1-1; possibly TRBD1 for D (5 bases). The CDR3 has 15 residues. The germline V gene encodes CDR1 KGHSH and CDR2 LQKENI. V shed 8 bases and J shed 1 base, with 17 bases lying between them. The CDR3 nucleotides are TGTGCCAGCCCCAAAGAAGGGGTTACGAACACTGAAGCTTTCTTT. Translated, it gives CASPKEGVTNTEAFF. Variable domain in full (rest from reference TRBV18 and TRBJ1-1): NAGVMQNPRHLVRRRGQEARLRCSPMKGHSHVYWYRQLPEEGLKFMVYLQKENIIDESGMPKERFSAEFPKEGPSILRIQQVVRGDSAAYFCASPKEGVTNTEAFFGQGTRLTVV.